This passage covers 23 T cell receptor beta chains from one sample sequenced in a study of blood T cell repertoires in COVID-19. TCRdb's copy holds only in-frame clones and misses some; the assay was immunoSEQ multiplex PCR. The table records 150,000 to 200,000 clones, approximately 90% of them present only once. The sequenced sample consisted of peripheral blood. These receptors were taken from a human donor in a cohort sampled during active COVID-19.

The chain couples TRBV24-1 to TRBJ2-3; 8 bases are a match to TRBD1. The length of the CDR3 is 14 residues. V shed 6 bases and J 4 bases; nucleotides not matched to a gene: 5. Germline-derived CDR1 and CDR2 are KGHDR and SFDVKD. The CDR3 protein is CATSQGAMADTQYF. As DNA, the CDR3 is TGTGCCACCAGTCAGGGGGCTATGGCAGATACGCAGTATTTT.

This clone was counted a single time. CDR3 sequence reads: CASSPGTGGGRYQETQYF. The CDR3 DNA follows: TGCGCCAGCAGCCCCGGGACAGGGGGCGGACGGTACCAAGAGACCCAGTACTTC. This chain connects TRBV5-1 to TRBJ2-5; 12 bases are shared with TRBD1. The junction had 10 bases not matched to a gene; V was cut back by 4 bases and J by 0 bases. CDR3 length: 18 amino acids. In germline, CDR1 is SGHRS, CDR2 YFSETQ. Full variable domain (outside the CDR3, taken from reference TRBV5-1 and TRBJ2-5): KAGVTQTPRYLIKTRGQQVTLSCSPISGHRSVSWYQQTPGQGLQFLFEYFSETQRNKGNFPGRFSGRQFSNSRSEMNVSTLELGDSALYLCASSPGTGGGRYQETQYFGPGTRLLVL.

V and J are TRBV3-1 (or the pseudogene TRBV3-2) and TRBJ2-3; a possible D gene is TRBD2 (5 bases). Trimming took 3 bases from V and 0 from J, leaving 10 bases between them. Germline values: CDR1 LGHDT, CDR2 YNNKEL (reference sequence). The CDR3 contains 15 residues. The CDR3 DNA reads as TGTGCCAGCAGCCACCCCCGGACTAGCACAGATACGCAGTATTTT. This sequence encodes CASSHPRTSTDTQYF.

The chain has TRBV5-1 and TRBJ1-6, with TRBD1 matching over 7 bases. The CDR3 sequence is 16 residues long. CDR1 is SGHRS and CDR2 is YFSETQ in the germline V gene. V lost 3 bases, J lost 7 bases, and 10 bases stayed unmatched. The CDR3 DNA follows: TGCGCCAGCAGCTCGGAACAGACAGGGTGGAATTCACCCCTCCACTTT. The encoded protein is CASSSEQTGWNSPLHF.

CDR3 DNA sequence: TGTGCCAGCAGTTACTCGAGGGGGACAGGTACTGAAGCTTTCTTT. Protein sequence: CASSYSRGTGTEAFF. The chain is built from TRBV6-2 or TRBV6-3 and TRBJ1-1; TRBD1 matches 8 bases. The CDR3 runs 15 residues. J gave up 5 bases and V 0 bases, and 5 bases lay outside the gene matches. CDR1 is MNHEY and CDR2 is SVGEGT in the germline V gene.

The chain is built from TRBV2 and TRBJ2-7; TRBD1 aligns across 8 bases. V dropped 6 bases and J dropped 4; count of bases not matched to a gene: 5. From germline, CDR1 is SNHLY and CDR2 FYNNEI. The CDR3 spans 13 residues. The DNA of the CDR3 is TGTGCCAGCAGCCTGGACAGGGCATACGAGCAGTACTTC. Encoded protein: CASSLDRAYEQYF.

The chain combines TRBV19 with TRBJ1-6; tentatively, D is TRBD1 (5 bases). In germline, CDR1 is LNHDA, CDR2 SQIVND (reference sequence). The CDR3 is 16 residues long. V was trimmed by 4 bases and J by 9 bases, leaving 19 bases between them. Written as DNA, the CDR3 is TGTGCCAGTAGTACTCTCGGACAAGCCAGAGGTTCACCCCTCCACTTT. It encodes CASSTLGQARGSPLHF. Using reference TRBV19 and TRBJ1-6 for the parts outside the CDR3, the full variable domain is DGGITQSPKYLFRKEGQNVTLSCEQNLNHDAMYWYRQDPGQGLRLIYYSQIVNDFQKGDIAEGYSVSREKKESFPLTVTSAQKNPTAFYLCASSTLGQARGSPLHFGNGTRLTVT.

This chain uses TRBV29-1 with TRBJ2-7, with D perhaps TRBD1 (5 bases). Germline CDR1 and CDR2: SQVTM and ANQGSEA. V was cut by 5 bases and J by 4 bases, with 12 bases left in between. The CDR3 has 12 amino acids. The CDR3 here is CSVIGQTYEQYF. CDR3 in DNA: TGCAGCGTTATTGGACAAACTTACGAGCAGTACTTC.

The chain has TRBV10-3 and TRBJ2-5; TRBD2 matches 11 bases. CDR1 and CDR2 (germline): ENHRY, SYGVKD. V dropped 4 bases and J dropped 4; count of bases not matched to a gene: 8. The CDR3 is made up of 16 amino acids. CDR3 region: CAISAVTSGGPETQYF. The CDR3 DNA is TGTGCCATCAGTGCTGTTACTAGCGGGGGCCCAGAGACCCAGTACTTC.

V gene TRBV9 combines with J gene TRBJ1-4, with 8 bases aligning to TRBD1. Germline values: CDR1 SGDLS, CDR2 YYNGEE. This CDR3 has 14 amino acids. Trimming removed 0 bases from V and 6 bases from J; junction bases left unmatched: 1. CDR3 coding DNA: TGTGCCAGCAGCGTAGGGACAGGGCATGAAAAACTGTTTTTT. As protein: CASSVGTGHEKLFF.

Of note for this clone: In the same sample, other DNA sequences code for this CDR3. The chain recombines TRBV5-1 with TRBJ1-4, with TRBD1 matching over 8 bases. V lost 0 bases and J lost 8; bases outside the gene matches: 0. The germline V gene has CDR1 SGHRS and CDR2 YFSETQ. The CDR3 has 13 amino acids. The DNA for the CDR3 is TGCGCCAGCAGCTTGGGGACAGGGGAAAAACTGTTTTTT. Encoded protein: CASSLGTGEKLFF.

The genes are TRBV15 and TRBJ2-1; 10 bases align to TRBD2. The J segment lost 9 bases and the V segment lost 0 bases, leaving 8 bases of the junction unmatched. The CDR3 sequence is 16 residues long. In germline, CDR1 is LNHNV, CDR2 YYDKDF (reference sequence). The CDR3 protein is CATSRDLAGARGEQFF. DNA of the CDR3: TGTGCCACCAGCAGAGATCTAGCGGGAGCGAGGGGTGAGCAGTTCTTC.

As regards this clone: Additional DNA sequences in this sample encode the identical CDR3. V gene TRBV5-1 combines with J gene TRBJ2-5; 9 nucleotides match TRBD1. The V gene's germline CDR1 is SGHRS and CDR2 YFSETQ. The V segment lost 4 bases and the J segment 2 bases; nucleotides outside the gene matches: 3. The CDR3 totals 14 residues. In nucleotides, the CDR3 is TGCGCCAGCAGCCCAGGGACAGGGCAAGAGACCCAGTACTTC. This codes for CASSPGTGQETQYF.

This clone was recorded once. J is TRBJ2-5 and V is TRBV19, with D perhaps TRBD2 (6 bases). Germline assignment: CDR1 LNHDA and CDR2 SQIVND (reference sequence). The CDR3 consists of 15 residues. The germline V and J ends were trimmed by 5 bases and 9 bases, with 22 bases remaining between them. The DNA for the CDR3 is TGTGCCAGTAGTGCGCCGGGGGTGCCTAGGAGGGCCCAGTACTTC. Amino acids: CASSAPGVPRRAQYF.

V gene TRBV12-5 combines with J gene TRBJ2-1; TRBD1 is a possible D gene (5 bases). The germline V gene has CDR1 LGHNT and CDR2 FRNRAP. The CDR3 covers 16 residues. V dropped 2 bases and J dropped 9 bases, with 20 bases sitting between them. The chain's CDR3 is CASGLTSGQGIGEQFF. The CDR3 DNA follows: TGTGCTAGTGGTTTGACGTCAGGGCAGGGAATCGGTGAGCAGTTCTTC.

This chain uses TRBV6-2 or TRBV6-3 with TRBJ1-1; no definite D call. This CDR3 has 14 amino acids. V lost 2 bases and J lost 4, with 11 bases in between. In germline, CDR1 is MNHEY, CDR2 SVGEGT. The CDR3 DNA reads TGTGCCAGCAGTTACCTACTTCCGGGCACTGAAGCTTTCTTT. Its translation: CASSYLLPGTEAFF.

The chain employs TRBV11-2 and TRBJ2-2; 8 positions agree with TRBD2. Looked up from germline, CDR1 is SGHAT and CDR2 is FQNNGV. There are 16 residues in the CDR3. V dropped 2 bases and J dropped 6; count of bases not matched to a gene: 8. CDR3 in DNA: TGTGCCAGCAGCTTAACGGGAGGGGGGCCCGCCGGGGAGCTGTTTTTT. It translates to CASSLTGGGPAGELFF.

This clone occurred a few times. The chain recombines TRBV30 with TRBJ2-2; TRBD2 matches 8 bases. CDR1 is GTSNPN and CDR2 is SVGIG in the germline V gene (reference sequence). The CDR3 is 15 amino acids. V shed 2 bases, J shed 7 bases, and the junction held 9 bases outside the gene matches. Written as DNA, the CDR3 is TGTGCCTGGAGTCCCCCGGGGGGGCCCGGCGGGGAGCTGTTTTTT. Its translation: CAWSPPGGPGGELFF.

The V and J genes are TRBV5-4 and TRBJ2-5; no firm D call. The CDR3 spans 13 residues. CDR1 is SGHNT, CDR2 YYREEE, per germline (reference sequence). The V end was cut by 2 bases, the J end by 1 base, with 6 bases between. The CDR3 reads CASSFPSQETQYF. Written as DNA, the CDR3 is TGTGCCAGCAGCTTCCCCAGCCAAGAGACCCAGTACTTC. Full variable domain (rest looked up from reference TRBV5-4 and TRBJ2-5): ETGVTQSPTHLIKTRGQQVTLRCSSQSGHNTVSWYQQALGQGPQFIFQYYREEENGRGNFPPRFSGLQFPNYSSELNVNALELDDSALYLCASSFPSQETQYFGPGTRLLVL.

The genes are TRBV7-2 and TRBJ1-3; tentative D call: TRBD1 (5 bases). This CDR3 is built from 12 residues. The V end lost 4 bases, the J end lost 11 bases, and 12 bases lay between the germline ends. Per germline, CDR1 SGHTA and CDR2 FQGNSA. The CDR3 nucleotides read TGTGCCAGCAGCTATCCAGGGCTCCCCATATATTTT. It yields the protein CASSYPGLPIYF.

CDR3 loop: CASSLTSGRTGELFF. DNA of the CDR3: TGTGCCAGCAGTCTGACTAGCGGGAGAACCGGGGAGCTGTTTTTT. The V and J genes are TRBV2 and TRBJ2-2, with 12 positions matching TRBD2. V was clipped by 5 bases and J by 5 bases; unmatched bases: 3. The CDR3 extends over 15 amino acids. Germline loops: CDR1 SNHLY, CDR2 FYNNEI.

This rearrangement joins TRBV18 to TRBJ2-3; 8 bases are shared with TRBD2. This CDR3 has 15 amino acids. The V gene's germline CDR1 is KGHSH and CDR2 LQKENI. V dropped 0 bases and J dropped 3; count of bases not matched to a gene: 2. The CDR3, as DNA: TGTGCCAGCTCACCACCTAGCGGGGTGACAGATACGCAGTATTTT. Translating it yields CASSPPSGVTDTQYF.

The chain couples TRBV5-5 to TRBJ2-2; D is uncertain. V lost 1 base and J lost 3, with 7 bases in between. Germline-derived CDR1 and CDR2 are SGHKS and YYEKEE (reference sequence). The CDR3 spans 14 residues. The CDR3 DNA sequence: TGTGCCAGCAGCTTGATACAGTACACCGGGGAGCTGTTTTTT. It translates to CASSLIQYTGELFF.